This T cell receptor (beta chain) was retrieved from a study of tumor and adjacent non-tumor tissue in lung cancer. Turning to the study itself: Patients comprised 12 adenocarcinoma, a couple of squamous cell carcinoma and 1 small cell lung cancer.

The CDR3 contains 15 residues. Germline V lookup: CDR1 KGHDR, CDR2 SFDVKD. No cell sorting was done before RNA was extracted from the tissue. Distant lung tissue was collected more than 3 cm away from the tumor edge. A few counts support this clonotype. A much larger clone lies a single base off, so this may be a read error. The library came from three nested PCR rounds adapted from ARM-PCR protocols. Each CDR3 protein gets one entry after TCRdb re-called the multiplex PCR reads with MiXCR. The sample yields about 98,000 distinct CDR3 sequences, less than 85% seen once. The specimen was distant non-tumor lung tissue. The source is a man between 60 and 75 years old with small cell lung cancer. The chain joins TRBV24-1 to TRBJ2-5; possibly TRBD2 for D (8 bases). In nucleotides, the CDR3 is TGTGTCACCAGTCATAGCGGGACAGCCCAAGAGACCCAGTACTTC. Translating gives CVTSHSGTAQETQYF.